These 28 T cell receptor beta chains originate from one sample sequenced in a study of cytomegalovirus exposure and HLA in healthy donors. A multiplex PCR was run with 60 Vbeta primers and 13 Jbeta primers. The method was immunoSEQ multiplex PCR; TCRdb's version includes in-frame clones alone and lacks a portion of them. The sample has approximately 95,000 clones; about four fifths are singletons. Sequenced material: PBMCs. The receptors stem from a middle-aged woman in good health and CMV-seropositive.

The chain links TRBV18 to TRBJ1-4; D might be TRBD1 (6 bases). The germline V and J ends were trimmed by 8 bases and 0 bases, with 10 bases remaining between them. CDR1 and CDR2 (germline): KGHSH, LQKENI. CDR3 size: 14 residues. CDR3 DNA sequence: TGTGCCAGCACAGGACAGCCAACTAATGAAAAACTGTTTTTT. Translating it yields CASTGQPTNEKLFF.

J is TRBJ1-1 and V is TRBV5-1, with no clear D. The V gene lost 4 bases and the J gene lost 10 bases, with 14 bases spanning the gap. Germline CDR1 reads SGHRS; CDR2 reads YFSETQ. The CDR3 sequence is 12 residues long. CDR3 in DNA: TGCGCCAGCAGCCCTGAGGAGGCGCCAGCTTTCTTT. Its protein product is CASSPEEAPAFF.

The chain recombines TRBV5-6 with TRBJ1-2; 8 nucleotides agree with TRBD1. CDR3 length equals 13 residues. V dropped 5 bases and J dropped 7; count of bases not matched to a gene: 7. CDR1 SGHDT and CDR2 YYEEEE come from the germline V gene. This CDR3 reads CASRSDRVRGYTF. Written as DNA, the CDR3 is TGTGCCAGCAGATCGGACAGGGTTCGTGGCTACACCTTC.

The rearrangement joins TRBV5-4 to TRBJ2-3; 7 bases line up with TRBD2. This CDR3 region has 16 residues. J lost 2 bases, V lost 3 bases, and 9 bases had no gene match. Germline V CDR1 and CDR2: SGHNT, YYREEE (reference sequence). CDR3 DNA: TGTGCCAGCAGCTATCGACTAGCTACTACCACAGATACGCAGTATTTT. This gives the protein CASSYRLATTTDTQYF.

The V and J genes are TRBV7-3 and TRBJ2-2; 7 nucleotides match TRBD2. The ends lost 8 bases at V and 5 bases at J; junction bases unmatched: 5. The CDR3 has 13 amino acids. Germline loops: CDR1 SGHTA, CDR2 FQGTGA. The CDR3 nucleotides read TGTGCCAGCGCGTTGGGGGGGACCGGGGAGCTGTTTTTT. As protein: CASALGGTGELFF.

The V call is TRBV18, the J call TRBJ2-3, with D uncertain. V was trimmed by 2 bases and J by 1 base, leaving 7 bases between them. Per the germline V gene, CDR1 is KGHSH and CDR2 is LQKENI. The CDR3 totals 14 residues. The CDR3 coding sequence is TGTGCCAGCTCACCAAGCCGGGGCACAGATACGCAGTATTTT. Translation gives CASSPSRGTDTQYF. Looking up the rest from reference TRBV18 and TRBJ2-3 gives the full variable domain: NAGVMQNPRHLVRRRGQEARLRCSPMKGHSHVYWYRQLPEEGLKFMVYLQKENIIDESGMPKERFSAEFPKEGPSILRIQQVVRGDSAAYFCASSPSRGTDTQYFGPGTRLTVL.

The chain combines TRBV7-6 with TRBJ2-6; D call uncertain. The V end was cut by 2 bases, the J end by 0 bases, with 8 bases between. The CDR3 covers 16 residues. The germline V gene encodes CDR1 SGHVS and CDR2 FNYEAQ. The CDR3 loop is CASSLSPVSGANVLTF. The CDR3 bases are TGTGCCAGCAGCTTAAGTCCAGTCTCTGGGGCCAACGTCCTGACTTTC.

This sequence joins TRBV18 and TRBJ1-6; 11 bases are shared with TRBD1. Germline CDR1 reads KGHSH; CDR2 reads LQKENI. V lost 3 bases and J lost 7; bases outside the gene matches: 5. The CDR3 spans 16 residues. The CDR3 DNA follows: TGTGCCAGCTCACCCCTGGGACAGGGGGGAAATTCACCCCTCCACTTT. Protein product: CASSPLGQGGNSPLHF.

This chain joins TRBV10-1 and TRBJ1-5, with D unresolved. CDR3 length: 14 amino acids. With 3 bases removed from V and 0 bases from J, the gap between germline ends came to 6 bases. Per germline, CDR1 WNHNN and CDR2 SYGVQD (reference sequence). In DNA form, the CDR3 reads TGCGCCAGCAGTGAAAGCCCTAGCAATCAGCCCCAGCATTTT. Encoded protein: CASSESPSNQPQHF.

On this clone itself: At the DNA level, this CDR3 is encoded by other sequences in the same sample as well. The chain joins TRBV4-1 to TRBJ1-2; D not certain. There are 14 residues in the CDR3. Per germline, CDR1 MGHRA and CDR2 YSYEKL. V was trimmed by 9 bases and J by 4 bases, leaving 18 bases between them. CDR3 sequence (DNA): TGCGCCAGTAGCGAAGGGTCTAGTGGCTATGGCTACACCTTC. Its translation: CASSEGSSGYGYTF.

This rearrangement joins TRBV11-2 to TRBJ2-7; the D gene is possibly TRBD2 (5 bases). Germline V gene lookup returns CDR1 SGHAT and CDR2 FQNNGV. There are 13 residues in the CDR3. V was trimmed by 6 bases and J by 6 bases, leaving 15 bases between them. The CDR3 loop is CASSTTSIREQYF. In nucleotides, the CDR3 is TGTGCCAGCAGTACAACTAGTATCCGCGAGCAGTACTTC.

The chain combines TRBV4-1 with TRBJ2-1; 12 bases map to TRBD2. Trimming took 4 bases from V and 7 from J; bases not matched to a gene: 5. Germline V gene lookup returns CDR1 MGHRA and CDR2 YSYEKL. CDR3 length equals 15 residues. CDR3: CASSPTSGSGNEQFF. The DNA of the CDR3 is TGCGCCAGCAGCCCGACTAGCGGGAGTGGTAATGAGCAGTTCTTC.

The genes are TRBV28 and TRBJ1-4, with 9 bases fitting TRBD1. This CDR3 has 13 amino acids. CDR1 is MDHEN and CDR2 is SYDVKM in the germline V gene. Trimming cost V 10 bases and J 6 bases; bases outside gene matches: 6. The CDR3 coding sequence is TGTGCCATCCCCGGGACAGGGTATGAAAAACTGTTTTTT. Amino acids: CAIPGTGYEKLFF.

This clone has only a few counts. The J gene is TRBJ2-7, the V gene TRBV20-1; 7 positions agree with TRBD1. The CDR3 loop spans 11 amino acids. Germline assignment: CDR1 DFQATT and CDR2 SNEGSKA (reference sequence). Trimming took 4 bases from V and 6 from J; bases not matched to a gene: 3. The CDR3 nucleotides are TGCAGTGCTAACCAGGGGGTCGAGCAGTACTTC. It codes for CSANQGVEQYF.

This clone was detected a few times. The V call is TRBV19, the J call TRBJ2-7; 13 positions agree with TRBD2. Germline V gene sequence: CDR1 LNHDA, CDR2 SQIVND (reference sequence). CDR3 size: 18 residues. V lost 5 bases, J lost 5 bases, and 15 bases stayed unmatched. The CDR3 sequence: CASSRTPPGLAGKNEQYF. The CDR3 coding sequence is TGTGCCAGTAGTCGTACCCCGCCGGGACTAGCGGGAAAGAACGAGCAGTACTTC. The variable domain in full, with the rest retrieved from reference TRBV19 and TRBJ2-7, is DGGITQSPKYLFRKEGQNVTLSCEQNLNHDAMYWYRQDPGQGLRLIYYSQIVNDFQKGDIAEGYSVSREKKESFPLTVTSAQKNPTAFYLCASSRTPPGLAGKNEQYFGPGTRLTVT.

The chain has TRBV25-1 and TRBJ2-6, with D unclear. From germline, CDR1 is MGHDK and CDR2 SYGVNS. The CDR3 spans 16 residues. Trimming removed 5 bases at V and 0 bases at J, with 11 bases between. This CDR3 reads CASSSESLSGANVLTF. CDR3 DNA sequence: TGTGCCAGCAGTTCAGAAAGTCTCTCTGGGGCCAACGTCCTGACTTTC.

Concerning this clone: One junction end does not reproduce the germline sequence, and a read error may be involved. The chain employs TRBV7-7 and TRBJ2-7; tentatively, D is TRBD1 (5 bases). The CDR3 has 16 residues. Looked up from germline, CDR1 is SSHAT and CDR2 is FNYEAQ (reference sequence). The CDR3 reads CASSSDPKTDFYEQYF. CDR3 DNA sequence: TGTGCTAGCAGCTCAGATCCGAAGACAGACTTCTACGAGCAGTACTTC.

The CDR3 is CASSRGGEQPQHF. CDR3 sequence (DNA): TGTGCCAGCAGTAGGGGGGGCGAACAGCCCCAGCATTTT. V is TRBV27 and J is TRBJ1-5; a weak D match, TRBD1 (6 bases). Germline CDR1 reads MNHEY; CDR2 reads SMNVEV (reference sequence). V gave up 5 bases and J gave up 7 bases, with 12 bases separating them. The CDR3 runs 13 residues.

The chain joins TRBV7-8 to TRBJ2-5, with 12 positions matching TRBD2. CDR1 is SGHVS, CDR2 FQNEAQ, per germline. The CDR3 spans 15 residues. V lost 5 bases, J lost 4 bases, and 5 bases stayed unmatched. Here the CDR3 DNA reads TGTGCCAGCAGCCCGACTAGCGGGAGTGGAGAGACCCAGTACTTC. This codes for CASSPTSGSGETQYF.

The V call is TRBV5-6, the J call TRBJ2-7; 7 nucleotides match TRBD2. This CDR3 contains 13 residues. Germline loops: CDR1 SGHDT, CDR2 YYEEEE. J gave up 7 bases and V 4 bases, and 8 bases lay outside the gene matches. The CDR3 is CASSGWEGGEQYF. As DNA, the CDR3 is TGTGCCAGCAGCGGGTGGGAGGGTGGTGAGCAGTACTTC.

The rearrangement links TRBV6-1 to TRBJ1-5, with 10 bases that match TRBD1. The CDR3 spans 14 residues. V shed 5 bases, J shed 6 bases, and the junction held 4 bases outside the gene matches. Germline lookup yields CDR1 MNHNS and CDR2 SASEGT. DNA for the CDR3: TGTGCCAGCAGTCCGACAGGGGGCGGTCAGCCCCAGCATTTT. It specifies CASSPTGGGQPQHF.

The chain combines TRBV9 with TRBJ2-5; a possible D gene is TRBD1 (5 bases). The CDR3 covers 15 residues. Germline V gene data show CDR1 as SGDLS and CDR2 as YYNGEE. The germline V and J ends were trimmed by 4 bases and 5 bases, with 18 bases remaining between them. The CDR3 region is CASSPQGLGRETQYF. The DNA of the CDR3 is TGTGCCAGCAGCCCCCAAGGTTTGGGGCGGGAGACCCAGTACTTC.

In DNA form, the CDR3 reads TGTGCCAGCCGCGAACAGGGCCCCACAGATACGCAGTATTTT. It yields the protein CASREQGPTDTQYF. J is TRBJ2-3 and V is TRBV7-9, with D perhaps TRBD1 (6 bases). Trimming took 8 bases from V and 2 from J, leaving 14 bases between them. The CDR3 sequence is 14 residues long. Germline CDR1 is SEHNR and CDR2 is FQNEAQ (reference sequence).

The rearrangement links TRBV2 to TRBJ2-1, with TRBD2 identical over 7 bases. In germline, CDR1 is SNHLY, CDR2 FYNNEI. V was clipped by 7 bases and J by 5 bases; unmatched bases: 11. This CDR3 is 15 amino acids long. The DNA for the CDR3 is TGTGCCAGCAAAGAGGGGAGGGGATGGGACAATGAGCAGTTCTTC. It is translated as CASKEGRGWDNEQFF.

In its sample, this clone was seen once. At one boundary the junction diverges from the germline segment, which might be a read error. For the CDR3, the DNA is TGTGCCAGCAGCTTGGTGTTGAGGCCTGTCTTC. It encodes CASSLVLRPVF. The chain is built from TRBV5-8 and TRBJ2-1; D gene unclear. The CDR3 spans 11 residues. Germline lookup yields CDR1 SGHTS and CDR2 YDEGEE.

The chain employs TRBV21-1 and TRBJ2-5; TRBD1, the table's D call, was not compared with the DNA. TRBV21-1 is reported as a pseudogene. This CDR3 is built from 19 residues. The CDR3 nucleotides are TGTGCCAGCAGCAAAATTGCGGGATCGACAGGGGCCCCCCATGGGACCCAGTACTTC. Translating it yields CASSKIAGSTGAPHGTQYF.

CDR3 protein: CASSQDEGTGLEKLFF. In DNA, the CDR3 is TGCGCCAGCAGCCAAGATGAGGGGACAGGGCTTGAAAAACTGTTTTTT. The V gene is TRBV4-1, the J gene TRBJ1-4; TRBD1 matches at 9 bases. The germline V gene has CDR1 MGHRA and CDR2 YSYEKL. Losses at the gene ends were 0 bases for V and 7 bases for J; bases not matched to a gene: 6. CDR3 length: 16 amino acids.

CDR3 nucleotide sequence: TGTGCCAGCAGCCCGCTAAGGCGAGGAAATCAGCCCCAGCATTTT. The encoded protein is CASSPLRRGNQPQHF. The genes are TRBV7-8 and TRBJ1-5, with D hard to call. This CDR3 comprises 15 residues. Germline CDR1 reads SGHVS; CDR2 reads FQNEAQ. V was cut by 5 bases and J by 4 bases, with 15 bases left in between.